A selection of T cell receptor beta chains follows, all from one sample in a study of T-cell reconstitution after alpha-beta-depleted transplantation in children. TCRdb called the PCR reads again in MiXCR, with one record for every CDR3 protein. The sample comprises about 540,000 distinct CDR3 sequences, 15% to 20% of which are singletons, and more than 2.5% rests with the top ten. Sample: PBMCs from the stem cell graft donor, taken from the stem cell graft. These receptors all stem from a human donor who donated a stem cell graft to a child with acute lymphoblastic leukemia. Each CDR3 is given with its conserved first and last residue. Each record gives: J gene, V gene, clone size, D gene, CDR3 protein, CDR3 DNA. D genes are given only for firm matches. Clone size is not always given. Where it is, it says once, few, many or a class for expanded clones.

>TRBJ1-1|TRBV5-1|NA|NA
CASSLVGVPTEAFF
TGCGCCAGCAGCTTGGTCGGGGTACCCACTGAAGCTTTCTTT
>TRBJ1-5|TRBV18|few|NA
CASSPYREDQPQHF
TGTGCCAGCTCACCTTACAGGGAGGATCAGCCCCAGCATTTT
>TRBJ2-1|TRBV5-1|few|NA
CASSLVSGSSSYNEQFF
TGCGCCAGCAGCTTAGTCTCGGGGTCAAGCTCCTACAATGAGCAGTTCTTC
>TRBJ1-1|TRBV2|few|NA
CASSGLGGTLVNTEAFF
TGTGCCAGCAGTGGCTTGGGGGGCACCCTGGTTAACACTGAAGCTTTCTTT
>TRBJ2-1|TRBV20-1|few|NA
CSARDPDGFFYNEQFF
TGCAGTGCTAGAGACCCCGACGGGTTCTTCTACAATGAGCAGTTCTTC
>TRBJ2-2|TRBV4-2|many|NA
CASSQGTGELFF
TGTGCCAGCAGCCAGGGCACCGGGGAGCTGTTTTTT
>TRBJ2-7|TRBV27|few|NA
CASSLRGINEQYF
TGTGCCAGCAGTTTGCGCGGGATAAACGAGCAGTACTTC
>TRBJ1-1|TRBV4-2|few|TRBD1
CASSQDLGQGFTEAFF
TGTGCCAGCAGCCAAGATCTGGGACAGGGGTTCACTGAAGCTTTCTTT
>TRBJ2-6|TRBV5-1|few|NA
CASSLEGLSFSGANVLTF
TGCGCCAGCAGCTTGGAGGGGTTATCTTTCTCTGGGGCCAACGTCCTGACTTTC
>TRBJ2-1|TRBV20-1|NA|TRBD2
CSARPIPGLAGFGRGDEQFF
TGCAGTGCTAGACCTATCCCGGGACTAGCGGGATTCGGACGGGGTGATGAGCAGTTCTTC
>TRBJ2-7|TRBV11-2|few|TRBD2
CASSQGTSGRHYEQYF
TGTGCCAGCAGCCAAGGGACTAGCGGGAGGCACTACGAGCAGTACTTC
>TRBJ1-1|TRBV20-1|NA|NA
CSARDGDTEAFF
TGCAGTGCTAGAGATGGAGACACTGAAGCTTTCTTT
>TRBJ1-2|TRBV4-1|few|NA
CASSQDPRQVAFYGYTF
TGCGCCAGCAGCCAAGATCCCCGACAGGTCGCCTTCTATGGCTACACCTTC
>TRBJ1-1|TRBV9|NA|TRBD1
CASSGGGRGPEAFF
TGTGCCAGCAGTGGAGGGGGCAGGGGACCTGAAGCTTTCTTT
>TRBJ1-2|TRBV6-5|NA|TRBD1
CASSYQGTGGNGYTF
TGTGCCAGCAGTTACCAAGGGACAGGGGGCAATGGCTACACCTTC
>TRBJ2-7|TRBV29-1|NA|TRBD1
CTVVGQLSYEQYF
TGCACCGTTGTGGGACAGTTATCTTACGAGCAGTACTTC
>TRBJ2-1|TRBV27|few|NA
CATGWTSSQVQFF
TGTGCCACCGGCTGGACCAGCAGTCAGGTGCAGTTCTTC
>TRBJ2-7|TRBV7-9|few|NA
CASGTSFSYEQYF
TGTGCCAGCGGTACTTCTTTCTCCTACGAGCAGTACTTC
>TRBJ2-2|TRBV20-1|NA|TRBD2
CSARDLGGGPLANTGELFF
TGCAGTGCTAGAGATTTGGGCGGGGGGCCACTAGCAAACACCGGGGAGCTGTTTTTT
>TRBJ2-1|TRBV27|NA|TRBD1
CASSWTGVNNEQFF
TGTGCCAGCAGTTGGACAGGGGTTAACAATGAGCAGTTCTTC
>TRBJ2-1|TRBV2|NA|NA
CASSESSSRGEQFF
TGTGCCAGCAGTGAAAGTAGCTCCAGGGGTGAGCAGTTCTTC
>TRBJ1-6|TRBV7-6|NA|TRBD1
CASSGTRGFGSPLHF
TGTGCCAGCAGCGGGACCAGGGGGTTCGGGTCACCCCTCCACTTT
>TRBJ2-7|TRBV5-1|NA|TRBD2
CASGSAGGGYEQYF
TGCGCCAGCGGCAGCGCGGGGGGTGGCTACGAGCAGTACTTC
>TRBJ1-2|TRBV29-1|NA|NA
CSAPGMDGYTF
TGCAGCGCCCCCGGTATGGATGGCTACACCTTC
>TRBJ2-1|TRBV5-1|few|NA
CASSLASGHNNEQFF
TGCGCCAGCAGCTTGGCTTCGGGGCACAACAATGAGCAGTTCTTC
>TRBJ1-1|TRBV7-8|NA|NA
CASSSQSTEAFF
TGTGCCAGCAGCTCTCAAAGCACTGAAGCTTTCTTT
>TRBJ1-2|TRBV2|NA|TRBD1
CASSEFRTGNGYTF
TGTGCCAGCAGTGAATTTCGGACAGGGAATGGCTACACCTTC
>TRBJ2-1|TRBV19|NA|NA
CASSIWGGASSYNEQFF
TGTGCCAGTAGTATTTGGGGGGGGGCCAGCTCCTACAATGAGCAGTTCTTC
>TRBJ1-1|TRBV6-1|few|NA
CASSVPRGWNTEAFF
TGTGCCAGCAGTGTACCAAGGGGCTGGAACACTGAAGCTTTCTTT
>TRBJ1-2|TRBV7-8|NA|NA
CASSQRGYRNYGYTF
TGTGCCAGCAGTCAAAGGGGCTACAGAAACTATGGCTACACCTTC